This TCR beta chain was captured in a study of regulatory T cells in long-lasting Graves disease. Across the whole study: Graves' patients, newly diagnosed, had taken antithyroid drugs under 3 months.

This clonotype was detected many times. Time point meaning: newly diagnosed GD, antithyroid drugs for less than 3 months. PBMC-derived RNA was used for the TCR library. EDTA tubes received nine milliliters of collected peripheral blood. CDR3 regions were amplified by Arm-PCR using iRepertoire HTBI primers to build TCR beta libraries. Each CDR3 protein gets one entry after TCRdb re-called the multiplex PCR reads with MiXCR. The repertoire holds some 490,000 distinct CDR3 sequences, around 13% seen once, with more than 8% in the top ten. Germline V gives CDR1 MGHRA, CDR2 YSYEKL. V was pared by 1 base and J by 11 bases, with 11 bases between. The CDR3 runs 12 residues. These data are also associated with another study on T cells in Graves' hyperthyroidism and ophthalmopathy.

The V gene is TRBV4-1, the J gene TRBJ1-1; maybe TRBD1 (6 bases). This sample comprised peripheral blood mononuclear cells (PBMCs), obtained at new diagnosis, from a patient treated with antithyroid drugs. The TCR originated in a woman in her thirties with Graves disease. CDR3 bases: TGCGCCAGCAGCCAAGTACAGGGTCTGGCTTTCTTT. As protein: CASSQVQGLAFF.